This TCR beta chain derives from a study of blood T cell repertoires in COVID-19. Overall study: Samples came from the United States, Italy and Spain, spanning acute and convalescent COVID-19. Sources were T cells, B-cell-depleted T cells, or PBMCs; the material itself was cDNA or gDNA.

V lost 2 bases to trimming and J lost 2 bases; unmatched junction nucleotides: 0. The CDR3 is made up of 14 amino acids. CDR1 is KGHSH and CDR2 is LQKENI in the germline V gene. Original processing methods: Using reference gene primer amplification, nucleated cell counts were estimated. Assay: immunoSEQ multiplex PCR; the TCRdb copy retains only in-frame clones and omits some. V, J and clone size reflect that table, while D and trimming were determined from the DNA. There are approximately 140,000 clones in the sample; under 90% occur only once, and around 10% lies in the top ten. This TCR came from a woman aged 80 or over in a cohort sampled during active or convalescent COVID-19. The sequenced sample was peripheral blood. The chain uses TRBV18 and TRBJ2-7, with 10 bases aligning to TRBD1. In nucleotides, the CDR3 is TGTGCCAGCTCACCAGGGACAGGGGCCTACGAGCAGTACTTC. It translates to CASSPGTGAYEQYF. The full variable domain, rest sourced from reference TRBV18 and TRBJ2-7, is NAGVMQNPRHLVRRRGQEARLRCSPMKGHSHVYWYRQLPEEGLKFMVYLQKENIIDESGMPKERFSAEFPKEGPSILRIQQVVRGDSAAYFCASSPGTGAYEQYFGPGTRLTVT.